The 6 T cell receptor beta chains reported below all come from one sample, sequenced in a study of beta chain features in type 1 diabetes. Every bit of the isolated RNA underwent reverse transcription, so sequencing read expressed TCRB transcripts. The method was immunoSEQ multiplex PCR; TCRdb's version includes in-frame clones alone and lacks a portion of them. Of about 270,000 clones in the sample, 13% to 15% were seen once. Material for sequencing was naive CD4+ T cells from blood. Receptor source: a middle-aged woman in good health.

This chain connects TRBV29-1 to TRBJ1-2; 11 bases fit TRBD1. The CDR3 length is 14 residues. Germline V gene lookup returns CDR1 SQVTM and CDR2 ANQGSEA. V shed 3 bases and J 8 bases; nucleotides not matched to a gene: 8. CDR3: CSVETGTGGSGYTF. The CDR3, as DNA: TGCAGCGTTGAGACCGGGACAGGGGGATCCGGCTACACCTTC.

The chain has TRBV5-1 and TRBJ2-3; 7 bases are shared with TRBD1. CDR3 length equals 15 residues. CDR1 SGHRS and CDR2 YFSETQ come from the germline V gene. The V segment lost 4 bases and the J segment 2 bases; nucleotides outside the gene matches: 7. The CDR3 loop reads CASSDWTGITDTQYF. In DNA form, the CDR3 reads TGCGCCAGCAGCGATTGGACAGGTATCACAGATACGCAGTATTTT.

This clone was found a few times. The rearrangement joins TRBV9 to TRBJ1-2; maybe TRBD1 (5 bases). Germline CDR1 and CDR2: SGDLS and YYNGEE. With 2 bases removed from V and 0 bases from J, the gap between germline ends came to 11 bases. This CDR3 contains 15 residues. The CDR3 region is CASSVGGVSNYGYTF. The CDR3, as DNA: TGTGCCAGCAGCGTTGGAGGGGTCTCTAACTATGGCTACACCTTC. The variable domain in full, completed from reference TRBV9 and TRBJ1-2, reads DSGVTQTPKHLITATGQRVTLRCSPRSGDLSVYWYQQSLDQGLQFLIQYYNGEERAKGNILERFSAQQFPDLHSELNLSSLELGDSALYFCASSVGGVSNYGYTFGSGTRLTVV.

The chain uses TRBV10-2 and TRBJ1-5; no definite D call. Trimming shortened V by 2 bases and J by 7 bases, and 9 bases separated the two germline ends. Per the germline V gene, CDR1 is WSHSY and CDR2 is SAAADI. The CDR3 totals 13 residues. The CDR3 DNA reads TGCGCCAGCAGTGAGGGGCCCCACCAGCCCCAGCATTTT. Protein sequence: CASSEGPHQPQHF.

The rearrangement uses TRBV2 and TRBJ2-1; 11 bases match TRBD2. Germline-derived CDR1 and CDR2 are SNHLY and FYNNEI. The CDR3 runs to 15 residues. Trimming removed 6 bases from V and 3 bases from J; junction bases left unmatched: 4. CDR3 in amino acids: CASSATSGSYNEQFF. The CDR3 nucleotides are TGTGCCAGCAGCGCCACTAGCGGGAGCTACAATGAGCAGTTCTTC.

This chain's CDR3 is CASSQLGANTGELFF. CDR3 in DNA: TGTGCCAGCTCACAGTTAGGGGCGAACACCGGGGAGCTGTTTTTT. This chain joins TRBV18 and TRBJ2-2; maybe TRBD1 (5 bases). The CDR3 totals 15 residues. Germline V gives CDR1 KGHSH, CDR2 LQKENI. V gave up 4 bases and J gave up 0 bases, with 9 bases separating them. Variable domain in full (rest from reference TRBV18 and TRBJ2-2): NAGVMQNPRHLVRRRGQEARLRCSPMKGHSHVYWYRQLPEEGLKFMVYLQKENIIDESGMPKERFSAEFPKEGPSILRIQQVVRGDSAAYFCASSQLGANTGELFFGEGSRLTVL.